This T cell receptor (beta chain) is from a study of blood T cell repertoires in COVID-19. The wider study: Samples of COVID-19 (acute and convalescent) were obtained from the United States, Italy and Spain. The cDNA or gDNA used as material had been derived from T cells, B-cell-depleted T cells, or PBMCs.

As processed by the authors: Cell counts per sample came from amplifying reference gene primers. Generated by immunoSEQ multiplex PCR, the TCRdb table keeps only in-frame clones and is missing some. That table gives V, J and clone size, and the DNA gave D and trimming. The top ten clones hold 35% of a sample with about 35,000 clones, under 85% of them seen once. The CDR3 covers 12 residues. The V and J ends lost 8 bases and 10 bases respectively, with 17 bases between them. Per the germline V gene, CDR1 is LNHDA and CDR2 is SQIVND (reference sequence). V usage is TRBV19 and J usage is TRBJ1-1; D is undetermined. The TCR originated in a man older than 75 with acute or convalescent COVID-19. Sequencing was carried out using peripheral blood. This CDR3 reads CASQDITRTAFF. DNA for the CDR3: TGTGCCAGTCAAGATATAACTCGCACAGCTTTCTTT.